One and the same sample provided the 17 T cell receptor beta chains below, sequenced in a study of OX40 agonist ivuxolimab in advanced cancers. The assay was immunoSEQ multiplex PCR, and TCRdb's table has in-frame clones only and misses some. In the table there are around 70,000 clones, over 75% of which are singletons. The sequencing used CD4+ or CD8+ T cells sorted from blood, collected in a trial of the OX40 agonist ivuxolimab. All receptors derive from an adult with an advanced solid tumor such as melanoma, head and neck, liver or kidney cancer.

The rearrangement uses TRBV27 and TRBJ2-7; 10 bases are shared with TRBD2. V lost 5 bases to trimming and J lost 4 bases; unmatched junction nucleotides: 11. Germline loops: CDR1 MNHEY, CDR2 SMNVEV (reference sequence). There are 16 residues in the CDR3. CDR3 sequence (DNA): TGTGCCAGCAGTCCACCTCAACTAGCGGGAAAGTACGAGCAGTACTTC. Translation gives CASSPPQLAGKYEQYF.

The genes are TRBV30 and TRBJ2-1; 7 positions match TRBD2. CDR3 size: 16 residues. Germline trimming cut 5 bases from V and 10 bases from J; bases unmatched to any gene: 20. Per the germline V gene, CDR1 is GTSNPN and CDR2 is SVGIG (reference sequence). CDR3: CAWGITAGGRLGEQFF. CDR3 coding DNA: TGTGCCTGGGGGATAACTGCTGGCGGGAGATTGGGCGAGCAGTTCTTC.

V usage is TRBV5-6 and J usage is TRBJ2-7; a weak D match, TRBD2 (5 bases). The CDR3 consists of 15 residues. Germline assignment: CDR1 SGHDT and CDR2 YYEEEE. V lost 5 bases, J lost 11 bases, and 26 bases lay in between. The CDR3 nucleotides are TGTGCCAGCAGAACTCGCCAGGACTGGTCTTTTGAGGAGTACTTC. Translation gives CASRTRQDWSFEEYF.

The CDR3 spells CASSRGAGEQYF. The CDR3 DNA reads TGTGCCAGCAGCCGAGGGGCTGGCGAGCAGTACTTC. The chain couples TRBV2 to TRBJ2-7; either TRBD1 or TRBD2 may fit D (5 bases each). From germline, CDR1 is SNHLY and CDR2 FYNNEI. The V end was cut by 6 bases, the J end by 6 bases, with 12 bases between. The CDR3 spans 12 residues.

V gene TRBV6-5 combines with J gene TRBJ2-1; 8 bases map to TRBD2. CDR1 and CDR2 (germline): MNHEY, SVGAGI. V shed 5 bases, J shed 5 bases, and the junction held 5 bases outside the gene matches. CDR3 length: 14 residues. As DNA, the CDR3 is TGTGCCAGCAGTAAGAGCGGGAGAGACAATGAGCAGTTCTTC. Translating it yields CASSKSGRDNEQFF.

In nucleotides, the CDR3 is TGTGCCAGCAGTGAATTGGGGGTGCGTGACTATGGCTACACCTTC. Encoded protein: CASSELGVRDYGYTF. The rearrangement uses TRBV6-1 and TRBJ1-2, with D maybe TRBD1 (5 bases). Trimming shortened V by 2 bases and J by 3 bases, and 13 bases separated the two germline ends. The CDR3 covers 15 residues. Germline V gene data show CDR1 as MNHNS and CDR2 as SASEGT.

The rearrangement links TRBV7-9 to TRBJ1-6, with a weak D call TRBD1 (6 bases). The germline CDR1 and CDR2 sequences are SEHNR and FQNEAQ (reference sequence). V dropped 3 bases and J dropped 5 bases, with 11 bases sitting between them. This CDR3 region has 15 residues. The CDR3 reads CASSFSDSNNSPLHF. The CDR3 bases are TGTGCCAGCAGCTTCTCGGACAGCAATAATTCACCCCTCCACTTT.

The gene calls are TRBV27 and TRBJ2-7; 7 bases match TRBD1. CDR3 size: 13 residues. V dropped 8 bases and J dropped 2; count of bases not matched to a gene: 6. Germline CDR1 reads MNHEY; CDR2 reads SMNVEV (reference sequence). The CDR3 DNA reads TGTGCCAGCTCCACAGGGGTTGCCTACGAGCAGTACTTC. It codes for CASSTGVAYEQYF.

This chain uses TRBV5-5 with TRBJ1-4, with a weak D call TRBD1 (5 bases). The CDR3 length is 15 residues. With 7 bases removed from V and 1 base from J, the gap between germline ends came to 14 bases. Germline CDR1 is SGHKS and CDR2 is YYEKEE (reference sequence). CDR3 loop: CASGEGDLTNEKLFF. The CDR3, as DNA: TGTGCCAGCGGCGAAGGGGACCTAACTAATGAAAAACTGTTTTTT.

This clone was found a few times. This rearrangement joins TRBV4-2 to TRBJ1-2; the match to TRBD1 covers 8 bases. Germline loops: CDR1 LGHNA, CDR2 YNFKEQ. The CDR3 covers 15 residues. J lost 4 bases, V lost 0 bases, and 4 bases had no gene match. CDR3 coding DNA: TGTGCCAGCAGCCAAGAGGGACAGGCCGTCTATGGCTACACCTTC. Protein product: CASSQEGQAVYGYTF.

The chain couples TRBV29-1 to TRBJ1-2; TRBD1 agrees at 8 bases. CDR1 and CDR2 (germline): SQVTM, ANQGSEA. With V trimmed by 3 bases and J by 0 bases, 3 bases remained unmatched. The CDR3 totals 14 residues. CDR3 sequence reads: CSVEPGGTNYGYTF. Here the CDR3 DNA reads TGCAGCGTTGAGCCAGGGGGCACTAACTATGGCTACACCTTC.

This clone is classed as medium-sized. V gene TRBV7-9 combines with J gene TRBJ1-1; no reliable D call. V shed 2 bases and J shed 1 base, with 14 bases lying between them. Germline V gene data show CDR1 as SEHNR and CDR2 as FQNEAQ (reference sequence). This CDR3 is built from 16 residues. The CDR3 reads CASSLRAPGGNTEAFF. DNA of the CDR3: TGTGCCAGCAGCTTACGGGCCCCGGGAGGGAACACTGAAGCTTTCTTT.

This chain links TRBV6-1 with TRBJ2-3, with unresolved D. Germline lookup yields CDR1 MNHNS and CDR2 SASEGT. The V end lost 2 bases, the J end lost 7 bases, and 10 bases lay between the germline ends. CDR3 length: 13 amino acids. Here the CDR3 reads CASSESASYTQYF. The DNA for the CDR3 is TGTGCCAGCAGTGAATCGGCCTCATATACGCAGTATTTT.

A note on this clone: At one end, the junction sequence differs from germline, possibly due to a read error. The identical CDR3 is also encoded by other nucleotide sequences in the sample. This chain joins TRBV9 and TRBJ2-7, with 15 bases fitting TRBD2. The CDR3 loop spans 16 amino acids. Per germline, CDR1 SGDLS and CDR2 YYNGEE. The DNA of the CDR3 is TGCGCCAGCAGCGTAGGACTAGCGGGAGGGTACTACGAGCAGTACTTC. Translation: CASSVGLAGGYYEQYF. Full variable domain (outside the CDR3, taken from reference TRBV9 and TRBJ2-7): DSGVTQTPKHLITATGQRVTLRCSPRSGDLSVYWYQQSLDQGLQFLIQYYNGEERAKGNILERFSAQQFPDLHSELNLSSLELGDSALYFCASSVGLAGGYYEQYFGPGTRLTVT.

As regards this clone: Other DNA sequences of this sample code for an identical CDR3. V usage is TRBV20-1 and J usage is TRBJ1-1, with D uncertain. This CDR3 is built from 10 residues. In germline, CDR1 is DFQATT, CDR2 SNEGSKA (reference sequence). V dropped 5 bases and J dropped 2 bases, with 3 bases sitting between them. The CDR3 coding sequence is TGCAGTGCTGAAAACACTGAAGCTTTCTTT. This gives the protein CSAENTEAFF.

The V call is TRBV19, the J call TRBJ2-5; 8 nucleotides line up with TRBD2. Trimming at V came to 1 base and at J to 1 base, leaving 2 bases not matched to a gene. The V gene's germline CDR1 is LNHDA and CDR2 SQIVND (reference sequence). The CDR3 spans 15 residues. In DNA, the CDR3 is TGTGCCAGTAGTATAGCGGGAGGGGCCCAAGAGACCCAGTACTTC. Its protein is CASSIAGGAQETQYF.

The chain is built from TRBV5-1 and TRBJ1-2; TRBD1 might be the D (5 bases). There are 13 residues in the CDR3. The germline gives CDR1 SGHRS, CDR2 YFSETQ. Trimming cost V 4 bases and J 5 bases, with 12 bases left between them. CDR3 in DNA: TGCGCCAGCAGCCCCCAGCAGGGATATGGCTACACCTTC. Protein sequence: CASSPQQGYGYTF.